The text below deals with one T cell receptor beta chain. This sample was included in a study of blood T cell repertoires in COVID-19. Clones were read by immunoSEQ multiplex PCR, and TCRdb kept only the in-frame ones, dropping some. The sample holds about 140,000 clones; about 91% are singletons and the top ten take roughly 30%. The clonotype was recovered from a human donor in a cohort sampled during active COVID-19. Sequenced material: peripheral blood.

The CDR3 bases are TGTGCGATCGCAGCGGGGGGACCTTACGAGCAGTACTTC. As protein: CAIAAGGPYEQYF. V and J are TRBV10-3 and TRBJ2-7, with 9 nucleotides matching TRBD2. Per germline, CDR1 ENHRY and CDR2 SYGVKD. There are 13 residues in the CDR3.